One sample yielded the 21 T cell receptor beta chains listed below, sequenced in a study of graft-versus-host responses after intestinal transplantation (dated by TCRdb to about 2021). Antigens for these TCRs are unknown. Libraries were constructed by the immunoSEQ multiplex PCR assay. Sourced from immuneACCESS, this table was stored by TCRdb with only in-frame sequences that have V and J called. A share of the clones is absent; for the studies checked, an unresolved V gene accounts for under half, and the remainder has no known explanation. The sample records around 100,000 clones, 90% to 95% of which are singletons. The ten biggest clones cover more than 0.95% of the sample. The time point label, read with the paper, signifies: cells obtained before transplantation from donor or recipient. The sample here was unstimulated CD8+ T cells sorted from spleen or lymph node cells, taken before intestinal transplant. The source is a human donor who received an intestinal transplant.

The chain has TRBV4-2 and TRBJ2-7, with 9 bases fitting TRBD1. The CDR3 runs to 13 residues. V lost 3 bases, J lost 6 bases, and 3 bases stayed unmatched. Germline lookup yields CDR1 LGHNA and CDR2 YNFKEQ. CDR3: CASSQTGGGEQYF. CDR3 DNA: TGTGCCAGCAGCCAGACAGGGGGAGGCGAGCAGTACTTC.

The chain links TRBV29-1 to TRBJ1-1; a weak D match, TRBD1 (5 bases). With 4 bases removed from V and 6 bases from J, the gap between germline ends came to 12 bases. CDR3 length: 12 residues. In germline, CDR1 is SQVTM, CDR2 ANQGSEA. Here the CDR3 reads CSVVSGRAEAFF. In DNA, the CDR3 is TGCAGCGTTGTGTCGGGGCGGGCTGAAGCTTTCTTT. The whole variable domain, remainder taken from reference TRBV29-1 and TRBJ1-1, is SAVISQKPSRDICQRGTSLTIQCQVDSQVTMMFWYRQQPGQSLTLIATANQGSEATYESGFVIDKFPISRPNLTFSTLTVSNMSPEDSSIYLCSVVSGRAEAFFGQGTRLTVV.

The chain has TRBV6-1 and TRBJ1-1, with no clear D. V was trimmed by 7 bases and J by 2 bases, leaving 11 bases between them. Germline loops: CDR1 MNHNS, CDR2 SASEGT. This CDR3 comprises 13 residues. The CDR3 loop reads CASTNIINTEAFF. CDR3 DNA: TGTGCCAGCACTAATATCATTAACACTGAAGCTTTCTTT.

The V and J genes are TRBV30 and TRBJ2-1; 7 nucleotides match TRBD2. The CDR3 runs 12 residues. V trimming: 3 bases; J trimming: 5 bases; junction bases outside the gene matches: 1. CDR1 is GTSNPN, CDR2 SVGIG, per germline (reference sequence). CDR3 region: CAWRGGDNEQFF. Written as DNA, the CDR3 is TGTGCCTGGAGGGGGGGGGACAATGAGCAGTTCTTC.

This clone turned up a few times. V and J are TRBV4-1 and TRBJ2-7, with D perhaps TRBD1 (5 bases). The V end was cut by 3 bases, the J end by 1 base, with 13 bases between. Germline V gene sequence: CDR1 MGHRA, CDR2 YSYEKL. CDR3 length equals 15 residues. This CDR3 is CASSQGSTVSYEQYF. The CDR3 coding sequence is TGCGCCAGCAGCCAGGGGTCGACAGTATCCTACGAGCAGTACTTC.

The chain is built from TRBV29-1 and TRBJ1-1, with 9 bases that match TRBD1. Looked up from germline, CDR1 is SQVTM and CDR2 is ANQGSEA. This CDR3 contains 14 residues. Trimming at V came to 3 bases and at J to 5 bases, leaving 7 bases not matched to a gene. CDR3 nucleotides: TGCAGCGTTGAGGGGACAGGGTCAGAAACTGAAGCTTTCTTT. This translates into CSVEGTGSETEAFF.

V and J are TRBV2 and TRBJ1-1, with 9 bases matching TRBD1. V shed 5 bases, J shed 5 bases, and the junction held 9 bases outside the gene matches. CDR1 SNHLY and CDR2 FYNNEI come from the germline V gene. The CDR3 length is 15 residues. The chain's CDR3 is CASSFNRDRETEAFF. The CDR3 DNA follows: TGTGCCAGCAGTTTTAACCGGGACAGGGAGACTGAAGCTTTCTTT.

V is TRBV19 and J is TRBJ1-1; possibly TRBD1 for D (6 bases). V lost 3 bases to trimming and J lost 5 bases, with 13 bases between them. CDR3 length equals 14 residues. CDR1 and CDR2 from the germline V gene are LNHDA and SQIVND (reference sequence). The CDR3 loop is CASSITGIVTEAFF. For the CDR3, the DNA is TGTGCCAGTAGTATTACAGGGATTGTTACTGAAGCTTTCTTT.

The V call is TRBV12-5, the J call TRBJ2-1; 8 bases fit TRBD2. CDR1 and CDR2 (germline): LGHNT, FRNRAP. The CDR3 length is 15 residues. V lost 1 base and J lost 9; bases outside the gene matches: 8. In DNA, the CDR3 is TGTGCTAGTGGTTTGGCGGGGGGGCCTCCTGGTGAGCAGTTCTTC. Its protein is CASGLAGGPPGEQFF.

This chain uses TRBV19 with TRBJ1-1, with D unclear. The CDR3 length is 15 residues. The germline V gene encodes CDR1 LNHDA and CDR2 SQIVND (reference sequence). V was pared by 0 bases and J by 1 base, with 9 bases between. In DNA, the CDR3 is TGTGCCAGTAGTATAGAGGAGGCAGAGAACACTGAAGCTTTCTTT. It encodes CASSIEEAENTEAFF.

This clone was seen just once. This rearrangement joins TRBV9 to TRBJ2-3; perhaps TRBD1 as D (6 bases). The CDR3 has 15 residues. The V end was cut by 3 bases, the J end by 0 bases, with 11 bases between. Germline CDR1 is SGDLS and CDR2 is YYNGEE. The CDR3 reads CASSDRDRSTDTQYF. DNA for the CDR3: TGTGCCAGCAGCGACAGGGACCGAAGCACAGATACGCAGTATTTT.

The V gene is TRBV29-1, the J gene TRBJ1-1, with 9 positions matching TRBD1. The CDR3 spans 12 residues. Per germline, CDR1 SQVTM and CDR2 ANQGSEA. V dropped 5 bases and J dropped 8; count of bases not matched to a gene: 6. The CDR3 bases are TGCAGCGTTATGTCAGGGACAGGGGAAGCTTTCTTT. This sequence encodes CSVMSGTGEAFF. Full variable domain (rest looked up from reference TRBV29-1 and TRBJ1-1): SAVISQKPSRDICQRGTSLTIQCQVDSQVTMMFWYRQQPGQSLTLIATANQGSEATYESGFVIDKFPISRPNLTFSTLTVSNMSPEDSSIYLCSVMSGTGEAFFGQGTRLTVV.

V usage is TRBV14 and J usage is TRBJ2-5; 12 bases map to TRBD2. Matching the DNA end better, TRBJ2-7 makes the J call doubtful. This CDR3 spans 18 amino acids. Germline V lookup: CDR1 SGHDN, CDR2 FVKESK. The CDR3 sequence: CASSQGPLGLAGHDEQYF. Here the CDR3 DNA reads TGTGCCAGCAGCCAAGGGCCTTTAGGACTAGCGGGGCACGACGAGCAGTACTTC.

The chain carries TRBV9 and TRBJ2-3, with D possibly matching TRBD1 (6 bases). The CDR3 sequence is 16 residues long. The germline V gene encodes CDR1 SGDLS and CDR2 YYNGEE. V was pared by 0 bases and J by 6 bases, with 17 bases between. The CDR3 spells CASSVVATGRLDTQYF. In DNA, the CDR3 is TGTGCCAGCAGCGTAGTTGCGACAGGTCGCTTGGATACGCAGTATTTT.

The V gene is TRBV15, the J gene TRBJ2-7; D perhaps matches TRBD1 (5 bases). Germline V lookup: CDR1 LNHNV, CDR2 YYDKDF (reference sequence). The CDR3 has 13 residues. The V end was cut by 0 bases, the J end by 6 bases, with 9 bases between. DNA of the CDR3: TGTGCCACCAGCAGAGAACAGGCCGTCGAGCAGTACTTC. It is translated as CATSREQAVEQYF.

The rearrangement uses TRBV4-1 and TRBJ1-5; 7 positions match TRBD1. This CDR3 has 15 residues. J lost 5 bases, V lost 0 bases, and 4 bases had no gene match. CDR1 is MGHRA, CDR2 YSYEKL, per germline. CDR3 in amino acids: CASSQDLRGDQPQHF. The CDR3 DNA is TGCGCCAGCAGCCAAGATCTCAGGGGGGATCAGCCCCAGCATTTT.

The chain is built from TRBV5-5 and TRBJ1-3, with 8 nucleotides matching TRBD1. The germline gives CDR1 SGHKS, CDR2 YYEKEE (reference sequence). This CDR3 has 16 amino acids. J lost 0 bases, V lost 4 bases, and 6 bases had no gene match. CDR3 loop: CASSTLTGASGNTIYF. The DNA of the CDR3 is TGTGCCAGCAGCACGCTGACAGGGGCCTCTGGAAACACCATATATTTT.

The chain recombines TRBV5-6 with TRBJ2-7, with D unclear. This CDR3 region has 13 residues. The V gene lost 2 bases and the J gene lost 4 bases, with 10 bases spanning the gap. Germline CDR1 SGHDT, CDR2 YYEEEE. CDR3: CASSFGHTYEQYF. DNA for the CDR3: TGTGCCAGCAGCTTTGGGCATACATACGAGCAGTACTTC.

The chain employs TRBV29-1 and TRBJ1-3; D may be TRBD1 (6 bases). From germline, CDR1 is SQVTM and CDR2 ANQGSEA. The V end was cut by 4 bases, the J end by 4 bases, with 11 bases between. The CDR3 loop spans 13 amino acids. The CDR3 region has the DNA TGCAGCGTTGGCGGGACACCCGGAAACACCATATATTTT. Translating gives CSVGGTPGNTIYF. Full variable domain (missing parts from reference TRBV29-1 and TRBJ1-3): SAVISQKPSRDICQRGTSLTIQCQVDSQVTMMFWYRQQPGQSLTLIATANQGSEATYESGFVIDKFPISRPNLTFSTLTVSNMSPEDSSIYLCSVGGTPGNTIYFGEGSWLTVV.

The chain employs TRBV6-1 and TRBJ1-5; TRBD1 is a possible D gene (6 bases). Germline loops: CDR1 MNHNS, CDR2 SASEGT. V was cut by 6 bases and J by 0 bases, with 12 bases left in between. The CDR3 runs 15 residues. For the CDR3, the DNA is TGTGCCAGCAGGGAGGGACACTTTAGCAATCAGCCCCAGCATTTT. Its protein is CASREGHFSNQPQHF.

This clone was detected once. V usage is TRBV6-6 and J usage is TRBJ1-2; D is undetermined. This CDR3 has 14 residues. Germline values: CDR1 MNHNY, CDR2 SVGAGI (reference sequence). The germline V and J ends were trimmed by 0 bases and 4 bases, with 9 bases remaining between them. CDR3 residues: CASSYSTGPYGYTF. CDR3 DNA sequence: TGTGCCAGCAGTTACTCGACGGGCCCCTATGGCTACACCTTC.